This T cell receptor (beta chain) was recovered during a study of tumour-infiltrating T cells in Burkitt lymphoma. Study details: The Burkitt lymphoma cohort spanned all epidemiological subtypes. Productive clonality predicted overall and progression-free survival.

The protocol was immunoSEQ multiplex PCR, while the TCRdb copy is restricted to in-frame clones and leaves out a portion. The table records around 170 clones, roughly 97% of them present only once. Per the germline V gene, CDR1 is SGHTA and CDR2 is FQGNSA. This CDR3 is 14 amino acids long. V lost 5 bases, J lost 0 bases, and 10 bases lay in between. General observations from the study: Public clonotypes, several, appeared across numerous Burkitt lymphoma patients.

In the case of this clone: Its antigen is still unknown.

This sequence joins TRBV7-2 and TRBJ1-1; TRBD1 might be the D (5 bases). The sample was tumor tissue. The sequence came from a human donor with Burkitt lymphoma. The chain's CDR3 is CASSPGGVNTEAFF. As DNA, the CDR3 is TGTGCCAGCAGCCCCGGGGGGGTGAACACTGAAGCTTTCTTT. The variable domain in full, completed from reference TRBV7-2 and TRBJ1-1, reads GAGVSQSPSNKVTEKGKDVELRCDPISGHTALYWYRQSLGQGLEFLIYFQGNSAPDKSGLPSDRFSAERTGGSVSTLTIQRTQQEDSAVYLCASSPGGVNTEAFFGQGTRLTVV.